This T cell receptor beta chain stems from a study of shared clonotypes between healthy human individuals. The wider study: The study drew on two women and a few men aged 18 to 49 as donors.

Healthy and HIV-negative, the adult donors had no recent acute infections or vaccinations. All donors were Caucasian adults living in Nashville, Tennessee. Bulk PBMC genomic DNA spanned ten immunoSEQ deep plates. This table comes from immunoSEQ multiplex PCR, and its TCRdb copy is limited to in-frame clones, with some not included. The repertoire consists of some 490,000 clones, with approximately 82% occurring once and the leading ten covering more than 10%. Sequencing used PBMCs. The TCR was taken from a woman between 35 and 50 years old in good health. Some clones in this sample may be carry-over from other donors' samples.

The CDR3 DNA reads as TGTGCCAGCAGTTTCCAGGGCGACACTGAAGCTTTCTTT. Translation gives CASSFQGDTEAFF. The chain links TRBV27 to TRBJ1-1; D is perhaps TRBD1 (5 bases). V lost 3 bases, J lost 3 bases, and 8 bases lay in between. CDR1 is MNHEY and CDR2 is SMNVEV in the germline V gene (reference sequence). There are 13 residues in the CDR3.